These 13 T cell receptor beta chains were sequenced from one sample in a study of CD8 T cells in ankylosing spondylitis. One entry per CDR3 protein, called by TCRdb with MiXCR from the 5' RACE reads. The sample has 200,000 to 250,000 distinct CDR3 sequences, 20% to 30% seen once. The sample taken for sequencing was blood, either unsorted or a sorted T cell fraction (not recorded which). These receptor sequences come from a male donor with ankylosing spondylitis or in good health (not recorded which).

Ten or more counts support this clonotype. The chain uses TRBV7-9 and TRBJ2-1, with 11 bases that match TRBD2. The V gene end was trimmed by 6 bases and the J gene end by 7 bases; junction bases not matched to a gene: 8. Germline V gene lookup returns CDR1 SEHNR and CDR2 FQNEAQ (reference sequence). The CDR3 totals 15 residues. The CDR3 protein is CASRKTSGSRNEQFF. The CDR3 DNA follows: TGTGCCAGCAGAAAAACTAGCGGGAGCCGAAATGAGCAGTTCTTC.

The sample holds a few counts of this clonotype. This rearrangement joins TRBV4-1 to TRBJ2-7; 7 bases match TRBD2. Germline V gives CDR1 MGHRA, CDR2 YSYEKL. This CDR3 has 16 amino acids. Trimming at V came to 4 bases and at J to 6 bases, leaving 15 bases not matched to a gene. DNA of the CDR3: TGCGCCAGCAGCCGACCGGGGGTGCGGGAGCTCCCCGAGCAGTACTTC. This sequence encodes CASSRPGVRELPEQYF.

In its sample, this clonotype was seen many times. The chain has TRBV5-1 and TRBJ2-7, with 8 bases lining up with TRBD1. The V gene's germline CDR1 is SGHRS and CDR2 YFSETQ. The CDR3 loop spans 15 amino acids. V was clipped by 2 bases and J by 5 bases; unmatched bases: 9. The DNA of the CDR3 is TGCGCCAGCAGCTTACTGAGGACAGGGCTCGACGAGCAGTACTTC. It specifies CASSLLRTGLDEQYF.

This clonotype showed up just a few times. The chain uses TRBV6-7 and TRBJ2-3; TRBD2 matches 11 bases. TRBV6-7 carries the ORF label, with uncertain function. There are 15 residues in the CDR3. The trim removed 7 bases at V and 6 bases at J, leaving 9 bases unmatched. DNA of the CDR3: TGTGCCAGCAAAAGACTAGCGGGACTTAGGGATACGCAGTATTTT. Translation: CASKRLAGLRDTQYF.

This clonotype was detected ten times or more. The V gene is TRBV5-1, the J gene TRBJ2-7; D assignment may be TRBD1 or TRBD2 (6 bases each). There are 15 residues in the CDR3. V shed 4 bases and J shed 4 bases, with 18 bases lying between them. Germline V lookup: CDR1 SGHRS, CDR2 YFSETQ. The CDR3 DNA is TGCGCCAGCAGCGAGGATAACAGGGCGGGGTACGAGCAGTACTTC. This gives the protein CASSEDNRAGYEQYF.

This clonotype appeared many times. The chain recombines TRBV12-3 or TRBV12-4 with TRBJ1-5, with unresolved D. The CDR3 extends over 14 amino acids. V lost 5 bases to trimming and J lost 7 bases, with 15 bases between them. The DNA of the CDR3 is TGTGCCAGCAGTCCAAGGCGGCGTGAACAGCCCCAGCATTTT. The encoded protein is CASSPRRREQPQHF.

The chain links TRBV29-1 to TRBJ2-7; D not certain. Germline V gene lookup returns CDR1 SQVTM and CDR2 ANQGSEA. The length of the CDR3 is 11 residues. V shed 4 bases and J shed 1 base, with 5 bases lying between them. The CDR3 DNA reads TGCAGCGTTGGTTGGTCCTACGAGCAGTACTTC. Protein: CSVGWSYEQYF.

V is TRBV18 and J is TRBJ2-1; D perhaps matches TRBD2 (6 bases). V was clipped by 4 bases and J by 0 bases, with 13 bases between them. Germline V CDR1 and CDR2: KGHSH, LQKENI. The length of the CDR3 is 16 residues. The CDR3 reads CASSLSRGSSYNEQFF. CDR3 nucleotides: TGTGCCAGCTCACTCTCCCGGGGGAGCTCCTACAATGAGCAGTTCTTC.

This chain links TRBV9 with TRBJ1-2; no definite D call. The CDR3 covers 13 residues. Trimming removed 0 bases at V and 1 base at J, with 4 bases between. Germline CDR1 reads SGDLS; CDR2 reads YYNGEE. The CDR3 coding sequence is TGTGCCAGCAGCGTAGTTGATAACTATGGCTACACCTTC. It codes for CASSVVDNYGYTF.

The V and J genes are TRBV7-2 and TRBJ2-3; D is possibly TRBD1 (6 bases). V gave up 5 bases and J gave up 11 bases, with 14 bases separating them. In germline, CDR1 is SGHTA, CDR2 FQGNSA. This CDR3 has 12 amino acids. CDR3 loop: CASSERGFWQYF. The CDR3 DNA follows: TGTGCCAGCAGCGAGAGGGGGTTTTGGCAGTATTTT.

This clonotype was seen at least ten times. J is TRBJ1-1 and V is TRBV12-3 or TRBV12-4; tentatively, D is TRBD1 (5 bases). The CDR3 is made up of 14 amino acids. V was clipped by 6 bases and J by 3 bases, with 14 bases between them. The chain's CDR3 is CASSVGRAYTEAFF. The CDR3 DNA follows: TGTGCCAGCAGCGTGGGCAGGGCTTACACTGAAGCTTTCTTT.

This clonotype came up many times. The CDR3, as DNA: TGCAGTGCTAACGGGATGCTAGCGGGAGCCAGCGGTACGCAGTATTTT. The encoded protein is CSANGMLAGASGTQYF. The V call is TRBV20-1, the J call TRBJ2-3; TRBD2 matches at 10 bases. After removal of 4 bases from V and 8 bases from J, the junction contained 15 bases not matched to a gene. The CDR3 runs to 16 residues. Germline V gene lookup returns CDR1 DFQATT and CDR2 SNEGSKA (reference sequence).

This clonotype has a count of ten or more. V gene TRBV4-1 combines with J gene TRBJ1-3, with 8 bases aligning to TRBD1. CDR1 and CDR2 from the germline V gene are MGHRA and YSYEKL. This CDR3 is 15 amino acids long. V was pared by 0 bases and J by 6 bases, with 4 bases of the junction left unmatched. The DNA for the CDR3 is TGCGCCAGCAGCCAAGAGGGGACAGGCTTAAACACCATATATTTT. It yields the protein CASSQEGTGLNTIYF.